This TCR beta chain derives from a study of shared clonotypes between healthy human individuals (dated by TCRdb to between 2020 and 2021). As for the study more broadly: The cohort included a few men and a couple of women between 18 and 49 years of age. Leukapheresis yielded between about 0.94 and 8.9 billion PBMCs per donor. To estimate repertoire size and how much clonotype sharing occurs between individuals, the study deeply sequenced the blood TCR repertoires of roughly 5 healthy adults. To increase sequencing depth and limit assay-specific biases, different laboratories used diverse techniques to prepare libraries and sequence TCR repertoires.

Trimming costs V 1 base and J 4 bases, and their ends lie 13 bases apart. CDR1 MGHDK and CDR2 SYGVNS were looked up in the germline V gene. The CDR3 numbers 15 residues from cysteine through phenylalanine. The CDR3 DNA has 45 bases and is translated from base 1. The paper as a whole reports these results and caveats: Because the study included a small number of donors, the genetic and exposure-history diversity represented was limited. Pairwise subsampling led to the expectation that sequencing depth would affect the degree of clonotype sharing among donors. Sampling was limited to blood, and TCR repertoires in tissue likely differ from TCR repertoires in blood.

TCR CDR3 regions were amplified from genomic DNA by multiplex PCR using the deep immunoSEQ assay. For each cell subset, the extracted genomic DNA was distributed evenly across all wells of several immunoSEQ 96-well plates, and each plate served as one replicate. Each replicate PCR for unsorted PBMC received about 300 ng genomic DNA, equal to 25,000 to 30,000 T cell genomes. Genomic DNA from unsorted PBMC was sequenced over ten immunoSEQ deep assay plates. Purified libraries were measured with a Qubit 3.0 fluorometer, size-checked on a Bioanalyzer 2100, and measured again with the KAPA Library Quantification kit. A separate single-read 150-cycle Illumina NextSeq 550 flow cell was used to sequence each immunoSEQ 96-well plate. Per the source publication's procedure: The immunoSEQ output contained only junctional sequences without quality scores, so filtering could not match that applied to full-length reads. To assign V/J genes and CDR3, sequences were annotated using PyIR, a Python wrapper for IgBLAST v1.9, with IMGT germline references. Reads were removed for weak V/J assignments (E-value above 1e-6), missing CDR3, stop codons, out-of-frame junctions, or ambiguous translated residues. V3J clonotypes were defined by identical inferred V gene, J gene, and CDR3 amino acid sequence. To compute the percentage overlap between repertoires, the number of shared unique clonotypes was divided by the size of the smaller repertoire. Three approaches were used to assess repertoire richness: RTK rarefaction, the Chao1 estimator, and Recon v2.1 estimates of unobserved clonotypes. What TCRdb holds here is the immuneACCESS table cut down to in-frame rearrangements. Part of the clones is not present; checked against another copy, under half of the missing clones reflect an unresolved V gene, and the others are unexplained. That table supplies the V and J calls and clone size; D and trimming were determined from the DNA. This sample is represented by some 470,000 clones; 76% of them were singletons. Over 10% of the sample lies in the top ten.

The donors were healthy, HIV-negative adults who had no recently reported acute infections or vaccinations. All donors were Caucasian adults living in Nashville, Tennessee, USA. For unsorted samples, 85 million to 100 million PBMCs were counted, and genomic DNA was extracted using the QIAamp DNA Blood Mini kit. Blood was collected by leukapheresis, and PBMCs were isolated by Ficoll-Histopaque density gradient centrifugation and then cryopreserved in liquid nitrogen vapor phase. Concerning this clone: The antigen it recognizes is unknown. No base quality information exists; no much larger clone differs at one position.

Source material: PBMCs. This TCR was sampled from a middle-aged woman in good health. Some clones in this sample may be carry-over from other donors' samples. This chain joins TRBV25-1 to TRBJ1-2; there is no confident call for the D gene. CDR3 sequence: CASSESASSVYGYTF. The sequence in DNA is TGTGCCAGCAGTGAATCGGCAAGCTCGGTCTATGGCTACACCTTC.